The rows below give T cell receptor beta chains drawn from one sample of a study of PD-1 blockade in classical Hodgkin lymphoma. Some clones are missing from TCRdb's copy, which holds only in-frame ones; the method was immunoSEQ multiplex PCR. Found here are about 32,000 clones, around 81% of them singletons; the top ten hold 17%. The material sequenced was peripheral blood mononuclear cells (PBMCs), taken before the fourth cycle of nivolumab. The receptors originated from a human donor with classical Hodgkin lymphoma. The CDR3 runs from the conserved cysteine through the conserved F or W. The D gene is left open where the match is weak. Size is stated for part of the rows, as once, few or many counts, or as a class when the clone is expanded.

abundance	j_gene	d_gene	v_gene	len	CDR3nt	CDR3aa
-	TRBJ2-1	-	TRBV28	15	TGTGCCAGCAGTTTGATCGGGGTCTCCTACAATGAGCAGTTCTTC	CASSLIGVSYNEQFF
-	TRBJ2-7	-	TRBV28	14	TGTGCCAGCAGTTCAGCGGAGATCGCCGGTGAGCAGTACTTC	CASSSAEIAGEQYF
-	TRBJ1-2	-	TRBV5-5	13	TGTGCCAGCAGCTTTGAAGGGATCGATGGCTACACCTTC	CASSFEGIDGYTF
-	TRBJ1-1	TRBD1	TRBV5-6	16	TGTGCCAGCAGACTGGGACAGACGTTGATGAACACTGAAGCTTTCTTT	CASRLGQTLMNTEAFF
medium-sized	TRBJ1-2	TRBD1	TRBV7-6	13	TGTGCCAGCAGCTCTTACAGGGGGTATGGCTACACCTTC	CASSSYRGYGYTF
-	TRBJ1-1	TRBD1	TRBV4-2	15	TGTGCCAGCAGCCGCCACAGGGGGAGGAGCACTGAAGCTTTCTTT	CASSRHRGRSTEAFF
few	TRBJ1-5	TRBD1	TRBV7-3	16	TGTGCCAGCAGCCCGTACGACAGGGGTAGCAATCAGCCCCAGCATTTT	CASSPYDRGSNQPQHF
-	TRBJ1-2	-	TRBV30	13	TGTGCCTGGAGTGAGGGAGGGTACTATGGCTACACCTTC	CAWSEGGYYGYTF
-	TRBJ2-2	-	TRBV7-9	15	TGTGCCAGCAGCTCAAGGGCCTTTAACACCGGGGAGCTGTTTTTT	CASSSRAFNTGELFF
few	TRBJ2-6	-	TRBV4-3	16	TGCGCCAGCAGCCAAGATCTATCCTCTGGGGCCAACGTCCTGACTTTC	CASSQDLSSGANVLTF
-	TRBJ2-3	TRBD1	TRBV2	13	TGTGCCAGCAGCGCGGACAGGGTTGATACGCAGTATTTT	CASSADRVDTQYF
-	TRBJ1-2	-	TRBV7-2	13	TGTGCCAGCAGCTTAGGGGTGTCGGCGGGCTACACCTTC	CASSLGVSAGYTF
-	TRBJ2-6	-	TRBV19	18	TGTGCCAGTAGTACCCCCTCACTCGACCGTCCTGGGGCCAACGTCCTGACTTTC	CASSTPSLDRPGANVLTF
-	TRBJ1-2	-	TRBV5-6	13	TGTGCCAGCAGCTTGGGACAGCCCTATGGCTACACCTTC	CASSLGQPYGYTF
-	TRBJ2-5	TRBD2	TRBV11-2	14	TGTGCCAGCAGATCTTGGGAAGCGGGGGAGACCCAGTACTTC	CASRSWEAGETQYF
-	TRBJ2-2	TRBD2	TRBV7-2	15	TGTGCCAGCAGCTCGACTAGCGGGAGGGCCGGGGAGCTGTTTTTT	CASSSTSGRAGELFF
-	TRBJ1-5	-	TRBV4-3	15	TGCGCCAGCAGCCAAGATCCGGCATCAGGTCAGCCCCAGCATTTT	CASSQDPASGQPQHF
-	TRBJ2-1	TRBD2	TRBV6-5	14	TGTGCCAGCAGTTACGCACTAGCGGGGGAGGAGCAGTTCTTC	CASSYALAGEEQFF
-	TRBJ1-1	-	TRBV5-1	14	TGCGCCAGCAGCTTGGACGGGAAGAACACTGAAGCTTTCTTT	CASSLDGKNTEAFF
-	TRBJ2-7	TRBD2	TRBV2	15	TGTGCCAGCAGTGAACAAACTAGCGGGATCTACGAGCAGTACTTC	CASSEQTSGIYEQYF
-	TRBJ1-1	-	TRBV5-6	14	TGTGCCAGCAGCTTGGCCACGGCGGGCACTGAAGCTTTCTTT	CASSLATAGTEAFF
few	TRBJ1-5	-	TRBV18	13	TGTGCCAGCTCACCCGACGGGAATCAGCCCCAGCATTTT	CASSPDGNQPQHF
-	TRBJ2-7	TRBD2	TRBV18	17	TGTGCCAGCTCACCAATGCTAGCGGGAGTTAGTTCCTACGAGCAGTACTTC	CASSPMLAGVSSYEQYF
-	TRBJ2-2	TRBD1	TRBV11-3	17	TGTGCCAGCAGCCCCAAGATTTACAGGGGTAACACCGGGGAGCTGTTTTTT	CASSPKIYRGNTGELFF
few	TRBJ1-2	-	TRBV28	17	TGTGCCAGCACCCCGAGCGGACTCCTCCTAGCTAACTATGGCTACACCTTC	CASTPSGLLLANYGYTF
-	TRBJ2-1	-	TRBV28	12	TGTGCCAGCAGTTTAGCGGGTTATGAGCAGTTCTTC	CASSLAGYEQFF
-	TRBJ2-7	TRBD1	TRBV10-3	14	TGTGCCATCAGTGGACAGGGGTTCTCCTACGAGCAGTACTTC	CAISGQGFSYEQYF
-	TRBJ2-7	TRBD2	TRBV7-2	15	TGTGCCAGCAGCTTGGGGCTAGCGGGAGTCTACGAGCAGTACTTC	CASSLGLAGVYEQYF
-	TRBJ2-2	TRBD2	TRBV6-6	16	TGTGCCAGCAGTTACGGGCGGGGGAAGAACACCGGGGAGCTGTTTTTT	CASSYGRGKNTGELFF
-	TRBJ2-1	-	TRBV30	12	TGTGCCTGGAGGTTGGACCGGAAGGAGCAGTTCTTC	CAWRLDRKEQFF
-	TRBJ1-2	-	TRBV6-5	12	TGTGCCAGCAGTCGGGGGAATTATGGCTACACCTTC	CASSRGNYGYTF
medium-sized	TRBJ2-2	TRBD2	TRBV6-1	15	TGTGCCAGCAAAACTAGCGGGGGGGCCACCGGGGAGCTGTTTTTT	CASKTSGGATGELFF
-	TRBJ2-2	-	TRBV12-5	17	TGTGCTAGTGGTTTGGCGATAACTAACTGGCAGCCCGGGGAGCTGTTTTTT	CASGLAITNWQPGELFF
-	TRBJ2-3	-	TRBV6-4	15	TGTGCCAGCAGTGACTCGGGGGGTGGCACAGATACGCAGTATTTT	CASSDSGGGTDTQYF
once	TRBJ2-5	TRBD2	TRBV30	18	TGTGCCTGGAGGGGCGGGACTAGCGGGAGGGCCTACCAAGAGACCCAGTACTTC	CAWRGGTSGRAYQETQYF
-	TRBJ2-5	-	TRBV5-1	17	TGCGCCAGCAGCTCTCTTTACGGGCTCAACTACCAAGAGACCCAGTACTTC	CASSSLYGLNYQETQYF
few	TRBJ1-1	-	TRBV30	13	TGTGCCTGGATGCCCGTGGGGAAAGCTGAAGCTTTCTTT	CAWMPVGKAEAFF
-	TRBJ1-2	-	TRBV11-3	13	TGTGCCAGCACTTCGGGACACCTCTATGGCTACACCTTC	CASTSGHLYGYTF
-	TRBJ2-7	TRBD2	TRBV7-9	14	TGTGCCAGCACCACTAGCGGGAGACGTCTCGAGCAGTACTTC	CASTTSGRRLEQYF
few	TRBJ2-7	TRBD2	TRBV5-4	15	TGTGCCAGCAGCTTGGAGGGAGGGATCCCGAGGGAGCAGTACTTC	CASSLEGGIPREQYF
-	TRBJ2-1	-	TRBV9	16	TGTGCCAGCAGCCCCGCCAGACAGCTTATATACAATGAGCAGTTCTTC	CASSPARQLIYNEQFF
-	TRBJ2-7	-	TRBV5-6	14	TGTGCCAGCAGCACCTTGGGGCGGACATACGAGCAGTACTTC	CASSTLGRTYEQYF
-	TRBJ1-6	-	TRBV7-9	15	TGTGCCAGCAAGGACACTAACTCCTATAATTCACCCCTCCACTTT	CASKDTNSYNSPLHF
-	TRBJ2-7	-	TRBV11-1	17	TGTGCCAGCAGCTCCTCTGGGACGGCTCTGAGCTCCTACGAGCAGTACTTC	CASSSSGTALSSYEQYF
few	TRBJ1-1	-	TRBV29-1	12	TGCAGCGTCGTCCCAGGGAGAACTGAAGCTTTCTTT	CSVVPGRTEAFF
-	TRBJ1-2	TRBD1	TRBV25-1	14	TGTGCCAGCAGGGAAACCGGGACAGGGAATGGCTACACCTTC	CASRETGTGNGYTF
-	TRBJ2-2	TRBD2	TRBV4-2	17	TGTGCCAGCAGTCGACTAGCGGGAGGGGTTAACACCGGGGAGCTGTTTTTT	CASSRLAGGVNTGELFF
-	TRBJ1-1	TRBD1	TRBV6-5	14	TGTGCCAGCAGTTACGGGACAGCGAACACTGAAGCTTTCTTT	CASSYGTANTEAFF
-	TRBJ2-4	-	TRBV15	18	TGTGCCACCAGCAGAGAGGGCAGGGGCGAGATAGCCAAAAACATTCAGTACTTC	CATSREGRGEIAKNIQYF
-	TRBJ1-5	TRBD1	TRBV18	14	TGTGCCAGCTCTCTCGACAGGGGGTACCAGCCCCAGCATTTT	CASSLDRGYQPQHF
-	TRBJ2-7	-	TRBV19	10	TGTGCCACCGGAACCTACGAGCAGTACTTC	CATGTYEQYF
-	TRBJ1-2	-	TRBV2	16	TGTGCCAGCAGTGTCAGCAGGGGCGGAGGTGGCTATGGCTACACCTTC	CASSVSRGGGGYGYTF
few	TRBJ1-5	-	TRBV30	14	TGTGCCTGGAGCTCGGGACTGAGCAATCAGCCCCAGCATTTT	CAWSSGLSNQPQHF
-	TRBJ1-2	-	TRBV6-4	15	TGTGCCAGCAGAGACAGGCACAGGACTAACTATGGCTACACCTTC	CASRDRHRTNYGYTF
-	TRBJ2-1	-	TRBV30	11	TGTGCCTGGAGTGTCGAGTTAGAGCAGTTCTTC	CAWSVELEQFF
-	TRBJ1-2	TRBD1	TRBV5-1	18	TGCGCCAGCAGCCACGGAGGGACAGCTGGCCCAGTGTTAGATGGCTACACCTTC	CASSHGGTAGPVLDGYTF
-	TRBJ1-5	TRBD1	TRBV7-2	14	TGTGCCAGCAGTTGGACAGGGGGCCGTCAGCCCCAGCATTTT	CASSWTGGRQPQHF
-	TRBJ2-7	-	TRBV6-1	13	TGTGCCAGCAGTGAAGGGTCCTCCTACGAGCAGTACTTC	CASSEGSSYEQYF
-	TRBJ1-6	-	TRBV9	16	TGTGCCAGCAGCCTAGAAGGGTTGGGCCCGAATTCACCCCTCCACTTT	CASSLEGLGPNSPLHF